A single sample is the source of the 13 T cell receptor beta chains below, sequenced in a study of blood T cell repertoires in COVID-19. Clones were read by immunoSEQ multiplex PCR, and TCRdb kept only the in-frame ones, dropping some. The data show 140,000 or so clones, 70% to 90% seen once. Sequences were obtained from PBMCs or T cells enriched from blood (not recorded which). These TCRs come from a woman in her 50s with acute COVID-19.

This chain links TRBV3-1 (or the pseudogene TRBV3-2) with TRBJ2-2, with 9 bases that match TRBD2. Germline V gives CDR1 LGHDT, CDR2 YNNKEL (reference sequence). V lost 0 bases to trimming and J lost 6 bases; unmatched junction nucleotides: 2. This CDR3 has 15 amino acids. CDR3 amino acids: CASSQEGLASGELFF. DNA for the CDR3: TGTGCCAGCAGCCAAGAGGGACTAGCCTCCGGGGAGCTGTTTTTT.

The chain's CDR3 is CASSIDLYSVGQTRVGYEQYF. The CDR3 DNA follows: TGTGCCAGTAGTATAGATCTATACTCTGTGGGACAAACACGCGTGGGCTACGAGCAGTACTTC. The V gene is TRBV19, the J gene TRBJ2-7; a weak D match, TRBD1 (6 bases). This CDR3 has 21 residues. Trimming took 0 bases from V and 3 from J, leaving 30 bases between them. The V gene's germline CDR1 is LNHDA and CDR2 SQIVND (reference sequence).

V is TRBV30 and J is TRBJ1-5; TRBD1 aligns across 7 bases. The germline V gene has CDR1 GTSNPN and CDR2 SVGIG (reference sequence). CDR3 length: 15 amino acids. Unmatched junction bases numbered 10, after V lost 3 bases and J lost 5 bases. The CDR3 region is CAWRSPGQRHQPQHF. CDR3 DNA: TGTGCCTGGAGGTCCCCGGGACAGCGGCATCAGCCCCAGCATTTT.

The chain combines TRBV6-5 with TRBJ2-2; weak D call: TRBD2 (6 bases). The germline gives CDR1 MNHEY, CDR2 SVGAGI. V was shortened by 0 bases and J by 2 bases, with 7 bases between the two germline ends. The CDR3 extends over 15 amino acids. The chain's CDR3 is CASSYSGLNTGELFF. The CDR3 DNA sequence: TGTGCCAGCAGTTACTCCGGACTAAACACCGGGGAGCTGTTTTTT.

V is TRBV6-7 and J is TRBJ1-6; TRBD1 agrees at 7 bases. Being an ORF, TRBV6-7 has a function that is uncertain. V shed 6 bases, J shed 6 bases, and the junction held 11 bases outside the gene matches. The CDR3 has 16 amino acids. The CDR3 loop reads CASSPRGGLGNSPLHF. The CDR3 coding sequence is TGTGCCAGCAGCCCACGAGGGGGCTTGGGTAATTCACCCCTCCACTTT.

This rearrangement joins TRBV10-1 to TRBJ2-1; D might be TRBD1 (6 bases). Deletions cut 6 bases from V and 4 bases from J, with 13 bases between. This CDR3 has 14 residues. Germline CDR1 and CDR2: WNHNN and SYGVQD (reference sequence). The DNA for the CDR3 is TGCGCCAGCAGCGACGGGACAACGTACAATGAGCAGTTCTTC. This sequence encodes CASSDGTTYNEQFF.

The genes are TRBV4-3 and TRBJ2-2; D not certain. The CDR3 extends over 15 amino acids. Germline lookup yields CDR1 LGHNA and CDR2 YSLEER. Trimming shortened V by 1 base and J by 4 bases, and 10 bases separated the two germline ends. The CDR3 DNA reads TGCGCCAGCAGCCAAGCTCTAAGCGTCACCGGGGAGCTGTTTTTT. Translation gives CASSQALSVTGELFF.

The V call is TRBV29-1, the J call TRBJ2-1, with 11 bases identical to TRBD1. The length of the CDR3 is 15 residues. V lost 7 bases, J lost 4 bases, and 9 bases stayed unmatched. Germline V gives CDR1 SQVTM, CDR2 ANQGSEA. In DNA form, the CDR3 reads TGCAGCGGAGGGTGGGGGACAGGGGGATACAATGAGCAGTTCTTC. Translating it yields CSGGWGTGGYNEQFF.

This clone was seen more than once but under ten times. The gene calls are TRBV3-1 (or the pseudogene TRBV3-2) and TRBJ1-2, with 7 bases that match TRBD1. V lost 2 bases and J lost 8; bases outside the gene matches: 5. CDR3 length: 13 residues. Germline CDR1 is LGHDT and CDR2 is YNNKEL (reference sequence). The CDR3 nucleotides read TGTGCCAGCAGCCAACAGACAGGGCTCGGCTACACCTTC. Protein sequence: CASSQQTGLGYTF.

V gene TRBV19 combines with J gene TRBJ2-1; D is undetermined. Germline CDR1 and CDR2: LNHDA and SQIVND (reference sequence). V lost 7 bases and J 4 bases, leaving 11 bases between the germline ends. The CDR3 loop spans 13 amino acids. DNA for the CDR3: TGTGCCAGTAAAACGTCCCGGTACAATGAGCAGTTCTTC. Translated: CASKTSRYNEQFF.

The V and J genes are TRBV4-1 and TRBJ2-3; TRBD2 aligns across 7 bases. J lost 2 bases, V lost 3 bases, and 5 bases had no gene match. The CDR3 is 15 amino acids. Germline V gives CDR1 MGHRA, CDR2 YSYEKL. CDR3 in amino acids: CASSHTAGVTDTQYF. The CDR3 nucleotides read TGCGCCAGCAGCCATACGGCGGGAGTCACAGATACGCAGTATTTT.

This clone was counted a single time. CDR3 bases: TGTGCCAGAAAGGGACTAGCGGGAACTTCGACCTACGAGCAGTACTTC. This gives the protein CARKGLAGTSTYEQYF. This chain joins TRBV2 and TRBJ2-7, with TRBD2 matching over 13 bases. CDR1 and CDR2 (germline): SNHLY, FYNNEI. J gave up 2 bases and V 9 bases, and 10 bases lay outside the gene matches. The CDR3 runs 16 residues.

This chain's CDR3 is CATRSSGTEAFF. CDR3 nucleotide sequence: TGTGCCACAAGGTCCTCAGGCACTGAAGCTTTCTTT. The chain carries TRBV10-3 and TRBJ1-1; no clear D. CDR3 length: 12 amino acids. The germline CDR1 and CDR2 sequences are ENHRY and SYGVKD. Trimming left V 10 bases short and J 4 bases short, with 13 bases between.